This T cell receptor (beta chain) comes out of a study of CD8 T cells in ankylosing spondylitis. This clonotype turned up a few times. Antigen specificity is unknown. Library preparation for TCR beta used quantitative 5'-RACE with molecular barcodes. Each CDR3 protein is one row after TCRdb ran MiXCR on the 5' RACE reads. The sample carries 390,000 or so distinct CDR3 sequences, 20% to 25% recorded once. The study, taken as a whole, reports: Ankylosing spondylitis blood seemed to carry a telltale TCR beta motif made of roughly 8 highly homologous variants. Several of the motif variants were reported before in synovial fluid and blood from reactive arthritis. Significantly higher representation of disease-linked clones was reported for matched ankylosing spondylitis synovial fluid.

The TCR was taken from a male donor with ankylosing spondylitis. The sequencing sample was made of blood, either unsorted or a sorted T cell fraction (not recorded which).

The CDR3 nucleotides read TGTGCCAGCTCACCACCGGGCTCAGTCCGCTCTGGAAACACCATATATTTT. It is translated as CASSPPGSVRSGNTIYF. The chain combines TRBV18 with TRBJ1-3; no firm D call. This CDR3 contains 17 residues. V lost 0 bases and J lost 0, with 12 bases in between. CDR1 and CDR2 (germline): KGHSH, LQKENI.